Given below is one T cell receptor beta chain in context. Its target is unknown. This entry comes from a study of T cells in Graves' hyperthyroidism and ophthalmopathy. Study at large: Prior to any treatment, at the point of initial diagnosis, peripheral blood was collected.

Study-wide results and limits: Blood also carried most thyroid clonotypes expanded above 0.001.

Amplified regions were TCR beta CDR3 sequences from RNA transcripts. During a first-round RT-PCR of the TCR CDR3, the HTBI primer set was used. Using its own MiXCR run on the multiplex PCR reads, TCRdb lists one record per CDR3 protein. The table records under 350,000 distinct CDR3 sequences, 15% to 20% of them present only once. Stability of Graves' hyperthyroidism was defined as absent ophthalmopathy progression within 18 months. Fresh 10 ml peripheral blood yielded PBMCs. Looked up from germline, CDR1 is MNHNS and CDR2 is SASEGT. V gave up 1 base and J gave up 4 bases, with 6 bases separating them. The CDR3 covers 13 residues.

The V call is TRBV6-1, the J call TRBJ2-3; D is perhaps TRBD1 (5 bases). This clonotype originated in a woman in her fifties or sixties with Graves' hyperthyroidism. Sequencing used blood. Written as DNA, the CDR3 is TGTGCCAGCAGTGAAGTACAGGCAGATACGCAGTATTTT. It is translated as CASSEVQADTQYF.